These T cell receptor beta chains were read from a single sample in a study of blood T cell repertoires in COVID-19. Libraries were prepared by immunoSEQ multiplex PCR; TCRdb keeps only in-frame clonotypes and omits some of them. The sample yields some 66,000 clones, more than 80% seen once. The specimen sequenced was peripheral blood. Receptor source: a human donor with active COVID-19. The donor label of this sample is uncertain. Each CDR3 is given with its conserved first and last residue. Each record gives: V gene, CDR3 protein.

TRBV14	CASSQDAGPSAWETQYF
TRBV20-1	CGTGASYEQYF
TRBV29-1	CSVEGRGGNTIYF
TRBV6-2/TRBV6-3	CASSYWEGRGLDSEQFF
TRBV29-1	CSVGAGGDYGYTF
TRBV5-6	CASSWDRMTYNEQFF
TRBV28	CASSGQGEDTQYF
TRBV7-2	CASSFAQRYTDTQYF
TRBV9	CASSVESPGLGGETQYF
TRBV11-2	CASRPQQGSYNEQFF
TRBV6-2/TRBV6-3	CASSQRLLAGGRLNEQFF
TRBV7-2	CASSLGGGGGYTF
TRBV5-6	CASSPALTSGVGNEQFF
TRBV27	CASRSGRLYEQYF
TRBV30	CAWSARGATKNIQYF
TRBV6-1	CASSEAGGWGNQPQHF